This T cell receptor beta chain was identified during a study of CD8+CD57+ T cells in acquired aplastic anemia (dated by TCRdb to the late 2010s). At the level of the whole study: On average, sorted CD4+ and CD8+ cells yielded about 3 ug of extracted DNA, with a range of roughly 0.19 to 27.4 ug. A CD8+CD57+ expansion meant a frequency higher than the mean frequency seen in healthy subjects. The investigation overall reported the following: CD8+ Simpson's diversity did not differ significantly between patients and healthy controls (P=0.060). Although roughly 29 CD8+ CDR3 sequences were shared by patients and controls, these sequences appeared highly expressed in patients and within the immunodominant clones of patients.

The germline V gene (reference sequence) specifies MNHEY as CDR1 and SMNVEV as CDR2. For this chain, trimming is 4 bases at the V end and 5 bases at the J end, and the number of junction bases without a gene match is 11. The CDR3 starts with the cysteine, ends with the phenylalanine, and has 17 residues. Kept here is only the CDR3 DNA, which spans 51 bases and is read in frame from base 1. Genomic DNA served as template for TCR beta VDJ combination and CDR3 sequence profiling. An Illumina HiSeq 2000 was the platform used for TCR repertoire sequencing. The authors' analysis ran thus. TRBV/TRBJ rearrangement plots, CDR3 size and DJ length profiles, and Simpson's diversity index were used to assess repertoires. The most abundant DNA sequence in the deep sequencing data was defined as the immunodominant clone. CDR3 amino acid sequences were screened for sharing across subjects and were compared with published repertoires and the VDJdb database. TCRdb reworked the public reads: Q25 trimming with fastp, MiXCR clone assembly, productive beta chains retained. All rows with the same CDR3 protein become a single entry with the most common DNA and genes. For this entry, the V and J calls and clone size follow TCRdb and not the study's own pipeline. The sample yields hundreds of thousands of distinct CDR3 sequences; over 25% were counted once. The ten largest account for less than 0.85% of the sample.

To note about this clonotype: The specificity of this receptor is unknown. Nothing much larger sits one base from this clone, and base qualities are not available.

Flow cytometry had shown CD8+CD57+ cell expansion in the patients selected for sequencing. All patients had severe acquired aplastic anemia diagnosed by International Study of Aplastic Anemia and Agranulocytosis and Camitta criteria. At the time blood was sampled, none of the patients had received any therapy. TCR repertoires of sorted CD4+ and CD8+ blood T cells from severe aplastic anemia patients and healthy subjects were deep-sequenced in the study. Patients were enrolled under clinicaltrials.gov protocols 00001620, 01623167, 00001397, 00071045, 00081523 and 00961064 in the USA. Ficoll-Paque density gradient centrifugation was used to isolate peripheral blood mononuclear cells. Before DNA was extracted, CD4+ and CD8+ T cells were sorted using either FACS or magnetic beads.

Material: sorted CD4+, CD8+, or CD8+CD57+ T cells (not recorded which) from PBMCs. The chain employs TRBV27 and TRBJ2-5, with 12 bases aligning to TRBD2. This TCR was recovered from a human donor with aplastic anemia. The sequenced DNA: TGTGCCAGCAGTTACACCGCTAGCGGGGGGGCCGGGGAGACCCAGTACTTC. This encodes CASSYTASGGAGETQYF.